This T cell receptor beta chain was captured by sequencing in a study of cytomegalovirus exposure and HLA in healthy donors. Notes on the study in general: Among TCR beta chains, those listed as cytomegalovirus-associated numbered over 150.

V shed 10 bases, J shed 4 bases, and the junction held 5 bases outside the gene matches. CDR3 length: 14 residues. Germline CDR1 reads LNHDA; CDR2 reads SQIVND (reference sequence). The PCR employed 60 Vbeta primers together with 13 Jbeta primers. As handled by the study authors: In a later analysis, the count reached 74 million or so unique TCR beta chains, with 10 million to 14 million shared. Sequencing was performed with immunoSEQ multiplex PCR; in TCRdb, only in-frame clones are kept and a portion is missing. That table supplies the V and J calls and clone size; D and trimming were determined from the DNA. Among 150,000 to 200,000 clones listed, approximately 80% were seen once. This clone was counted only a few times. Its specificity is unknown.

The sequence was collected from a woman aged 25-40 years in good health and CMV-seronegative. Sequenced material: PBMCs. J is TRBJ2-1 and V is TRBV19; 12 nucleotides agree with TRBD2. CDR3 nucleotide sequence: TGTGCCACCAAGGGACTAGCGGGTTACAATGAGCAGTTCTTC. This sequence encodes CATKGLAGYNEQFF.